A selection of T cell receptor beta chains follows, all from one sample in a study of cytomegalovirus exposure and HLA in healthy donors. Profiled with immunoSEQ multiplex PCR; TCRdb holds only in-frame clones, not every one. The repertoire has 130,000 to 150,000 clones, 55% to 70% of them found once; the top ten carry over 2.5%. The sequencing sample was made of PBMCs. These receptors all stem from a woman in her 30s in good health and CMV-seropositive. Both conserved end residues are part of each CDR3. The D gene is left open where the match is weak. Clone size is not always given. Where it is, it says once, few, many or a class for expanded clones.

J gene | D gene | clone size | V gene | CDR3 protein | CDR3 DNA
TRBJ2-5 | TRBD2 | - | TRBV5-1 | CASSLAPAGGQETQYF | TGCGCCAGCAGCTTGGCCCCGGCGGGGGGGCAAGAGACCCAGTACTTC
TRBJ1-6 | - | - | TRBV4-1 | CASSPWDAGNSPLHF | TGCGCCAGCAGCCCGTGGGATGCGGGTAATTCACCCCTCCACTTT
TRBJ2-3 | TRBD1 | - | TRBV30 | CAWNRGLVSDTQYF | TGTGCCTGGAACAGGGGTCTGGTTTCGGACACGCAGTATTTT
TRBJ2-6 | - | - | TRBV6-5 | CASSYMGAAGANVLTF | TGTGCCAGCAGTTACATGGGGGCAGCAGGGGCCAACGTCCTGACTTTC
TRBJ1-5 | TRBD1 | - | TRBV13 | CASSLGRQGYNQPQHF | TGTGCCAGCAGCTTAGGACGACAGGGCTACAATCAGCCCCAGCATTTT
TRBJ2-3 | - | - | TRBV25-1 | CASRGAFFDTQYF | TGTGCCAGCAGGGGGGCGTTTTTTGATACGCAGTATTTT
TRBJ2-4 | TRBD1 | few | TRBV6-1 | CASTYDRVENIQYF | TGTGCCAGTACATATGACAGGGTCGAAAACATTCAGTACTTC
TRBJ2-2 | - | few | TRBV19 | CASSIGTSLAGELFF | TGTGCCAGTAGTATAGGAACTAGTCTGGCCGGGGAGCTGTTTTTT
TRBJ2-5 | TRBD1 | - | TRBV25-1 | CASSWTGRGEETQYF | TGTGCCAGCTCCTGGACAGGGCGTGGGGAAGAGACCCAGTACTTC
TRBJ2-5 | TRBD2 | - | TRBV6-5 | CASSYFGGGEEQYF | TGTGCCAGCAGTTACTTCGGGGGGGGTGAGGAGCAGTACTTC
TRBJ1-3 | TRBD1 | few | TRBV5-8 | CASRRQGGAGNTIYF | TGTGCCAGCAGAAGACAGGGAGGTGCTGGAAACACCATATATTTT
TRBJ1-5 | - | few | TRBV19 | CASSIRTADSNQPQHF | TGTGCCAGTAGTATAAGGACAGCAGATAGCAATCAGCCCCAGCATTTT
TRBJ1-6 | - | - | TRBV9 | CASSRGSYNSPLHF | TGTGCCAGCAGCCGGGGGTCGTATAATTCACCCCTCCACTTT
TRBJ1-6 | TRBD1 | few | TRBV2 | CASSHPPDRGASSSYNSPLHF | TGTGCCAGCAGTCATCCCCCGGACAGGGGCGCCTCGAGCTCCTATAATTCACCCCTCCACTTT
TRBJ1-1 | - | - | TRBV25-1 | CASSGAWSNTEAFF | TGTGCCAGCAGTGGGGCGTGGTCAAACACTGAAGCTTTCTTT
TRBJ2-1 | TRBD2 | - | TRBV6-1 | CASSEAERELNNEQFF | TGTGCCAGCAGTGAAGCGGAGCGGGAGCTGAACAATGAGCAGTTCTTC
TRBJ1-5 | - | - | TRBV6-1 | CASSWHPPGQHF | TGTGCCAGCAGCTGGCATCCCCCGGGTCAGCATTTT
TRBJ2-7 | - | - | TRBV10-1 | CASSEDIQWKQYF | TGCGCCAGCAGTGAGGACATTCAGTGGAAGCAGTACTTC
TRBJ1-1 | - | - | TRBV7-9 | CASNLAWRNTEAFF | TGTGCCAGCAACCTCGCCTGGAGGAACACTGAAGCTTTCTTT
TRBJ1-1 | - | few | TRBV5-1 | CASSLGGPSSLGTEAFF | TGCGCCAGCAGCTTGGGCGGGCCTTCGTCCCTCGGAACTGAAGCTTTCTTT
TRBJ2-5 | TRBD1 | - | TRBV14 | CASSYYRGRGETQYF | TGTGCCAGCAGCTATTACAGGGGGCGAGGAGAGACCCAGTACTTC
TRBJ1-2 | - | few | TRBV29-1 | CSAGTGVGYGYTF | TGCAGCGCAGGCACCGGGGTGGGCTATGGCTACACCTTC
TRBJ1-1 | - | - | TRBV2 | CASSRTVGATEAFF | TGTGCCAGCAGTAGGACGGTGGGGGCGACTGAAGCTTTCTTT
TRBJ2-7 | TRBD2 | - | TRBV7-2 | CASSLGSGRYEQYF | TGTGCCAGCAGCTTAGGTAGCGGGAGATACGAGCAGTACTTC
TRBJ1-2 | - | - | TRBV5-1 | CASSLYGGDYGYTF | TGCGCCAGCAGCTTGTATGGGGGCGACTATGGCTACACCTTC
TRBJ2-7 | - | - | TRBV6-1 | CASSEEAGHPYEQYF | TGTGCCAGCAGTGAAGAGGCAGGGCATCCCTACGAGCAGTACTTC
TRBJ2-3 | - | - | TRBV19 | CASGWQGTDTQYF | TGTGCCAGCGGGTGGCAGGGAACAGATACGCAGTATTTT
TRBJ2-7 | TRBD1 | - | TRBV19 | CASSTATGLYEQYF | TGTGCCAGTAGTACCGCGACAGGGCTCTACGAGCAGTACTTC
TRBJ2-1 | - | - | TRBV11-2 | CASSLASTNEQFF | TGTGCCAGCAGCTTAGCCAGTACCAATGAGCAGTTCTTC
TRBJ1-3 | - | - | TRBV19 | CATTPLTGNTIYF | TGTGCCACAACCCCACTTACTGGAAACACCATATATTTT